This TCR beta chain was recovered during a study of shared clonotypes between healthy human individuals. The CDR3 consists of 14 residues. The germline gives CDR1 ENHRY, CDR2 SYGVKD. The germline V and J ends were trimmed by 4 bases and 5 bases, with 12 bases remaining between them. The protocol was immunoSEQ multiplex PCR, while the TCRdb copy is restricted to in-frame clones and leaves out a portion. This table holds 2,500,000 or so clones, roughly 90% found once. Each of the donors was a healthy adult who was HIV-negative and had not had a recent acute infection or vaccination. This TCR was sampled from a man younger than 35 in good health. Some clones in this sample may be carry-over from other donors' samples. Sequenced: naive CD4+ T cells from PBMCs. Subset reported: CD45RA+ positively selected. J is TRBJ2-1 and V is TRBV10-3; perhaps TRBD2 as D (5 bases). In nucleotides, the CDR3 is TGTGCCATCAGTGGCCAGAGCGGCAACAATGAGCAGTTCTTC. This sequence encodes CAISGQSGNNEQFF.